Sequencing of this TCR beta chain was carried out in a study of T cells in Graves' hyperthyroidism and ophthalmopathy (dated by TCRdb to the late 2010s). Turning to the overall study: Peripheral blood samples were taken at the time of initial diagnosis, prior to any treatment. In roughly six Graves' hyperthyroidism patients, the study also compared T-cell repertoires from thyroid tissue with T-cell repertoires from blood. Once sampling was done, hyperthyroidism patients were given methimazole at a starting dose of 30 mg daily, whereas ophthalmopathy patients were given high-dose intravenous methylprednisolone. The paper reports TCR Vbeta CDR3 sequencing of some 140 peripheral blood samples: around 41 ophthalmopathy, under 80 hyperthyroidism and around 17 progressor patients. To identify distinguishing TCR V-J signatures, a discovery cohort of roughly 100 patients was used, comprising approximately 40 with Graves' ophthalmopathy and around 57 with stable Graves' hyperthyroidism. Whether ophthalmopathy could be predicted prospectively was tested in an independent validation cohort made up of roughly 20 hyperthyroidism patients plus 17 patients who later progressed to ophthalmopathy. The 100 or so discovery patients were divided at random into training and test sets in a 7:3 ratio. Beyond this particular receptor, the publication reports: A model built on a 13 V-J signature distinguished ophthalmopathy from stable hyperthyroidism, reaching around 90% sensitivity and around 82% specificity in cross-validation and 80%/75% in testing. In validation, the model predicted progression to ophthalmopathy with approximately 71% sensitivity and 72% to 85% specificity, a median of about 6 months before onset. No statistical method was used to fix the sample size in advance, and group allocation was not hidden from the investigators. Most expanded thyroid clonotypes (frequency above 0.001) were also detected in blood, a finding suggesting that blood repertoires may reflect thyroid immune responses.

The CDR3 spans 16 residues, from the cysteine through the phenylalanine. Only the CDR3 DNA is retained, 48 bases long and in frame from the first base. A distance of 15 bases separates the germline ends of V and J, which lose 3 bases and 6 bases respectively. A patient counted as having stable Graves' hyperthyroidism if no progression to ophthalmopathy occurred over 18 months of follow-up. Hyperthyroidism patients were newly diagnosed, with disease duration under 2 months, and aged 18 to 65 years. The study excluded patients with uncontrolled infections, other autoimmune diseases, pregnancy or lactation. Diagnoses were based on clinical symptoms, serum thyroxine and TRAb, thyroid ultrasound and orbital computed tomography. PBMCs were separated from about 10 ml of fresh peripheral blood using Ficoll-Paque density gradient centrifugation. Total RNA was extracted with Trizol reagent, and quality was checked on an Agilent 2100 Bioanalyzer.

About this clonotype itself: Its antigen is unknown. Base qualities are not provided; no much larger clone lies one nucleotide away.

The TCR beta CDR3 regions were amplified from the RNA transcripts. The first round of RT-PCR for the TCR CDR3 was performed with the HTBI primer set and the Qiagen OneStep RT-PCR kit. Libraries were constructed in a second round of multiplex PCR, after which size selection and purification were carried out. Sequencing of the libraries was done on an Illumina HiSeq2000 using paired-end 100 bp reads. The paper's processing steps were these. SOAPnuke was used to process the raw data, with reads discarded if the reads contained adapters or uncalled bases, had a mean Phred below 15, or lacked an exact constant-primer or identifier match. High-quality paired reads were merged with COPE v1.2.5, and unique nucleotide sequences were defined as clonotypes. Clonotypes were aligned to IMGT TRBV, TRBD and TRBJ reference segments using MiTCR v1.1. The analysis was restricted to V-J combinations with a frequency above 0.0001, which together covered roughly 99% of the repertoires. A TCS score was defined as the ratio between F50 (clonal expansion) and ExV (chaos), using BLOSUM62-based TCRdist between CDR3 peptides within each V-J. Welch's t-statistics and random forest reduced some 510 V-J features to 13, which were used in a naive Bayes classifier (R e1071). TCRdb itself trimmed the public reads at Q25 with fastp, ran MiXCR and retained productive beta chains. CDR3 protein sequences are deduplicated, and each keeps its most common genes and DNA. TCRdb's processing, not the authors' own work, is the source of the V and J calls. The sample table records about 560,000 distinct CDR3 sequences; approximately 15% of these occur just once. Jointly, the top ten make up 15% to 20% of the sample.

This receptor was identified in a woman under 30 with Graves' hyperthyroidism. Source material: blood. This chain joins TRBV12-3 or TRBV12-4 to TRBJ1-6, with the D gene not confidently named. The DNA is as follows: TGTGCCAGCAGTTTCCATGTATTAGATGTTAATTCACCCCTCCACTTT. The encoded protein is CASSFHVLDVNSPLHF.